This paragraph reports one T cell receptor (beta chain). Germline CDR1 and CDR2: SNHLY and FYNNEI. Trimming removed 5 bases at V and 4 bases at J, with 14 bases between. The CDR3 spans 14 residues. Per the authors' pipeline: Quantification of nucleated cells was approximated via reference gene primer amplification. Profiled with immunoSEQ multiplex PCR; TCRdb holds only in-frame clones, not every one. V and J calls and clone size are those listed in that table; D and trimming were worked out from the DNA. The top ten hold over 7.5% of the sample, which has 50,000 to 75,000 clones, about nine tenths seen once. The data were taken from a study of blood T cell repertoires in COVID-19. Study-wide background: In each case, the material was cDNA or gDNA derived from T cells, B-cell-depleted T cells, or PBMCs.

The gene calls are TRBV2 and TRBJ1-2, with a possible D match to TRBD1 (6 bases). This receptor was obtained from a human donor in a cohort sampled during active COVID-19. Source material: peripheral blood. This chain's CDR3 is CASSRRQDTYGYTF. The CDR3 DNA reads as TGTGCCAGCAGTCGCCGACAGGACACCTATGGCTACACCTTC.